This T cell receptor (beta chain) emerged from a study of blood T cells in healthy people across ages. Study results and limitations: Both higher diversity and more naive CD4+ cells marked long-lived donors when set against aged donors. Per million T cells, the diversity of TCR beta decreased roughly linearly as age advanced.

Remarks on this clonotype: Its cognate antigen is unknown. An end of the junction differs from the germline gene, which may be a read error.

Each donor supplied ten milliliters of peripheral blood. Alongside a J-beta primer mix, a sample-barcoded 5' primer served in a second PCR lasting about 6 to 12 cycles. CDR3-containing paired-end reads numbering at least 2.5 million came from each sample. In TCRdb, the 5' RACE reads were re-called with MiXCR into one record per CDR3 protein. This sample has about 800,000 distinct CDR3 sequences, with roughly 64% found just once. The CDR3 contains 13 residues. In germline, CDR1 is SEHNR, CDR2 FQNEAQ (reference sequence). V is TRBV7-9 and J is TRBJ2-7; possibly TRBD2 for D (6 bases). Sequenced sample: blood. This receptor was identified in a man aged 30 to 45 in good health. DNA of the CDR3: TGTGTCAGCAGCTTAGAGGCGGGGTACGAGCAGTACTTC. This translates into CVSSLEAGYEQYF.